This TCR beta chain was recorded in a study of T cell changes during pregnancy in multiple sclerosis. Germline loops: CDR1 KGHSH, CDR2 LQKENI. The V and J ends lost 0 bases and 5 bases, in that order; junction bases with no gene match: 13. CDR3 length: 17 residues. Repertoires were generated with immunoSEQ multiplex PCR, while TCRdb's copy carries only in-frame clones and drops some. The repertoire holds approximately 97,000 clones, with roughly nine tenths as singletons. The V call is TRBV18, the J call TRBJ2-7; the match to TRBD1 covers 7 bases. This receptor was taken from a female donor in good health, enrolled as a control in a pregnancy study. Sequencing used peripheral blood, obtained after pregnancy. In nucleotides, the CDR3 is TGTGCCAGCTCACCACCTTTTCACCGGCCACAGGGGAACGAGCAGTACTTC. Translating gives CASSPPFHRPQGNEQYF.